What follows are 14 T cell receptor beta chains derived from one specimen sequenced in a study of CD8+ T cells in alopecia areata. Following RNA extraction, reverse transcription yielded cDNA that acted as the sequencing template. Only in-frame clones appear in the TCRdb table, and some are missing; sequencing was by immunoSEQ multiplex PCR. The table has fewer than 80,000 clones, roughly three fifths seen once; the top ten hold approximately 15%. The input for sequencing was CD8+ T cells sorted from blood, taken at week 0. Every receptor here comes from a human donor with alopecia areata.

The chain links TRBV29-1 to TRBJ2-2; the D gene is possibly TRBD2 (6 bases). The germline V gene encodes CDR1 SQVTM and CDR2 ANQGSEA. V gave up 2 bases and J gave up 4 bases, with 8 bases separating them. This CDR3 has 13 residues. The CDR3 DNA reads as TGCAGCGTTGAAAGCGGGTTCACCGGGGAGCTGTTTTTT. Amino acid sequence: CSVESGFTGELFF.

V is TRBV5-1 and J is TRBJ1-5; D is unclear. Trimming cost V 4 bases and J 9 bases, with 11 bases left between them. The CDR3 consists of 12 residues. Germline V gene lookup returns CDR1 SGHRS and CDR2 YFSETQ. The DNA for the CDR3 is TGCGCCAGCAGCGTGACTCCGCGGCCCCAGCATTTT. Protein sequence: CASSVTPRPQHF. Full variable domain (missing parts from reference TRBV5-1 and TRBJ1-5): KAGVTQTPRYLIKTRGQQVTLSCSPISGHRSVSWYQQTPGQGLQFLFEYFSETQRNKGNFPGRFSGRQFSNSRSEMNVSTLELGDSALYLCASSVTPRPQHFGDGTRLSIL.

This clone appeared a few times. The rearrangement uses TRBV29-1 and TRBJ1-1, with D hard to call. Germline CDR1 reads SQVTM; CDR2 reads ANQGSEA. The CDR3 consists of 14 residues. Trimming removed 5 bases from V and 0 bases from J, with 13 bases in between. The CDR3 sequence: CSVCLGLLNTEAFF. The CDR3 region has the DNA TGCAGCGTTTGCCTCGGACTGTTGAACACTGAAGCTTTCTTT. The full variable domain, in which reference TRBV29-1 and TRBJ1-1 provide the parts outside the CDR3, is SAVISQKPSRDICQRGTSLTIQCQVDSQVTMMFWYRQQPGQSLTLIATANQGSEATYESGFVIDKFPISRPNLTFSTLTVSNMSPEDSSIYLCSVCLGLLNTEAFFGQGTRLTVV.

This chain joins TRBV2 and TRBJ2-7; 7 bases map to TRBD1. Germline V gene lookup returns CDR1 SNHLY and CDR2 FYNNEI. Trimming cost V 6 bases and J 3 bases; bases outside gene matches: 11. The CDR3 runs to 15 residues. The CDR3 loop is CASRKVKGGGYEQYF. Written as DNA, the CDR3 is TGTGCCAGCAGGAAGGTCAAAGGGGGCGGCTACGAGCAGTACTTC. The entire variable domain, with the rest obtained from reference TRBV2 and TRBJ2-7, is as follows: EPEVTQTPSHQVTQMGQEVILRCVPISNHLYFYWYRQILGQKVEFLVSFYNNEISEKSEIFDDQFSVERPDGSNFTLKIRSTKLEDSAMYFCASRKVKGGGYEQYFGPGTRLTVT.

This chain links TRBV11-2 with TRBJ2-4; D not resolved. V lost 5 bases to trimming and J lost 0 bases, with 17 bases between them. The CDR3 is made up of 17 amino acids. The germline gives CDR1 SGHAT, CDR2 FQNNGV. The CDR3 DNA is TGTGCCAGCAGCCCAGAGAGCCGATTATTAGCCAAAAACATTCAGTACTTC. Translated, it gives CASSPESRLLAKNIQYF. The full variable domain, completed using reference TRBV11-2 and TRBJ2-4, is EAGVAQSPRYKIIEKRQSVAFWCNPISGHATLYWYQQILGQGPKLLIQFQNNGVVDDSQLPKDRFSAERLKGVDSTLKIQPAKLEDSAVYLCASSPESRLLAKNIQYFGAGTRLSVL.

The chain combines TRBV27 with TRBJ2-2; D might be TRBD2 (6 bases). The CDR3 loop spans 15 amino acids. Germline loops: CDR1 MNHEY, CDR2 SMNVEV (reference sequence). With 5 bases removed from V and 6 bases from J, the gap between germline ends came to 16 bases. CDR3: CASSPGGLFPGELFF. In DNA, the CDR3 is TGTGCCAGCAGTCCGGGTGGACTATTCCCCGGGGAGCTGTTTTTT.

The CDR3 nucleotides read TGTGCCAGTAGTGTCGGGGACATGTCCTCCTACGAGCAGTACTTC. This sequence encodes CASSVGDMSSYEQYF. The chain combines TRBV19 with TRBJ2-7; possibly TRBD1 for D (6 bases). Germline V gene data show CDR1 as LNHDA and CDR2 as SQIVND (reference sequence). The CDR3 extends over 15 amino acids. V was shortened by 5 bases and J by 0 bases, with 14 bases between the two germline ends. Based on the CDR3 plus reference TRBV19 and TRBJ2-7, the full variable domain is DGGITQSPKYLFRKEGQNVTLSCEQNLNHDAMYWYRQDPGQGLRLIYYSQIVNDFQKGDIAEGYSVSREKKESFPLTVTSAQKNPTAFYLCASSVGDMSSYEQYFGPGTRLTVT.

CDR3 region: CASSQADSSYEQYF. As DNA, the CDR3 is TGCGCCAGCAGCCAAGCGGACAGTTCCTACGAGCAGTACTTC. The gene calls are TRBV4-3 and TRBJ2-7; a weak D match, TRBD1 (6 bases). The CDR3 covers 14 residues. Germline assignment: CDR1 LGHNA and CDR2 YSLEER. Trimming stripped 1 base from V and 1 base from J, with 8 bases between.

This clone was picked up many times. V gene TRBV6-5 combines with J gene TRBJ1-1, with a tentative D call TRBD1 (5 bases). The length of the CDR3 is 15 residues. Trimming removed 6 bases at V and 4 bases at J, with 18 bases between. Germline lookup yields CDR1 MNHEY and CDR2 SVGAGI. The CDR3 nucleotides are TGTGCCAGCAGCCTCGCCACAGCCGGGGCCACTGAAGCTTTCTTT. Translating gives CASSLATAGATEAFF.

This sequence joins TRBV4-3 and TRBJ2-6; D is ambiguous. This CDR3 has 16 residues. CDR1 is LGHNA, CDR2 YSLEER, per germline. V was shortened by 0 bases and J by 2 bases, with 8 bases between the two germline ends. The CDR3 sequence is CASSQDPSAGANVLTF. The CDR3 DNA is TGCGCCAGCAGCCAAGATCCAAGTGCTGGGGCCAACGTCCTGACTTTC.

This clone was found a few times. The CDR3 sequence is CASSVEGAPDPQHF. The DNA of the CDR3 is TGTGCCAGCAGCGTAGAGGGGGCTCCGGATCCCCAGCATTTT. V is TRBV9 and J is TRBJ1-5; 7 bases are shared with TRBD1. With V trimmed by 0 bases and J by 10 bases, 7 bases remained unmatched. The CDR3 covers 14 residues. Germline V gene data show CDR1 as SGDLS and CDR2 as YYNGEE.

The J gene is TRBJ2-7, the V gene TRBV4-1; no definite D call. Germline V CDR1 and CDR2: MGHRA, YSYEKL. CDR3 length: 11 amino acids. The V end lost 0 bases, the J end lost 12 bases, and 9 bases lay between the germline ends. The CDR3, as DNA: TGCGCCAGCAGCCAAGATAGGGTAGCGTACTTC. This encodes CASSQDRVAYF.

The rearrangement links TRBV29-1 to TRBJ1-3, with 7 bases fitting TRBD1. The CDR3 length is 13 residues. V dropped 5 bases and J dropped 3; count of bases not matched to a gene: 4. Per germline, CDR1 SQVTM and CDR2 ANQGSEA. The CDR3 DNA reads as TGCAGCGTTAGACAGGGAATTGGAAACACCATATATTTT. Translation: CSVRQGIGNTIYF.

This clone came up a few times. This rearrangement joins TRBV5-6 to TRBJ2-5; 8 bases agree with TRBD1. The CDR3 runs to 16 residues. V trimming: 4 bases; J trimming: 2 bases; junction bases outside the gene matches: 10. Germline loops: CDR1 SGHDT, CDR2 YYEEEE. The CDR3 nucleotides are TGTGCCAGCAGCCCAATGTGGACAGGGCGACAAGAGACCCAGTACTTC. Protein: CASSPMWTGRQETQYF. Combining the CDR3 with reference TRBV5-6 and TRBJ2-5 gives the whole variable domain DAGVTQSPTHLIKTRGQQVTLRCSPKSGHDTVSWYQQALGQGPQFIFQYYEEEERQRGNFPDRFSGHQFPNYSSELNVNALLLGDSALYLCASSPMWTGRQETQYFGPGTRLLVL.